This T cell receptor beta chain originates from a study of T cell repertoires in cytomegalovirus infection. On the study more broadly: CMV infection plus the matching HLA type was flagged by public TCR beta signatures. Broader study findings: The ex vivo response was dominated by HLA-C-restricted CMV-specific TCR beta clonotypes.

Per germline, CDR1 MDHEN and CDR2 SYDVKM. Unmatched junction bases numbered 11, after V lost 5 bases and J lost 4 bases. The CDR3 runs to 17 residues. TCRdb ran MiXCR on the reads and lists one entry per CDR3 protein. The repertoire consists of around 190,000 distinct CDR3 sequences, with 13% to 15% occurring once and the leading ten covering over 20%. This clonotype was observed at least ten times. Its antigen is not known. The V gene is TRBV28, the J gene TRBJ2-2; 9 bases align to TRBD1. The clonotype originates from a human donor in good health (CMV status not recorded). Some clones in this sample may be carry-over from other donors' samples. Input material: PBMCs. CDR3 nucleotide sequence: TGTGCCAGCAGTCCTACGGGACAGGGATTGAGCACCGGGGAGCTGTTTTTT. It is translated as CASSPTGQGLSTGELFF.